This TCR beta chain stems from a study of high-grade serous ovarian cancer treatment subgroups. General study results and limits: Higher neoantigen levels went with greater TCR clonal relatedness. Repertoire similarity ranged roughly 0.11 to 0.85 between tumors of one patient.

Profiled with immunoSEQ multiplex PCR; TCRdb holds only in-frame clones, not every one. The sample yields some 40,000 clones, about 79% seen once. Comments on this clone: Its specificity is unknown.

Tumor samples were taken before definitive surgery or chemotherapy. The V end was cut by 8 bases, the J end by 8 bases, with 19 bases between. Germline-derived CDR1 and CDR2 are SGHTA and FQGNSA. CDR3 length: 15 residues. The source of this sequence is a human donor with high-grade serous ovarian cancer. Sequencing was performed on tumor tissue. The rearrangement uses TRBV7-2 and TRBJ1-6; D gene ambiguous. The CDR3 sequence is CASQRLGPGYSPLHF. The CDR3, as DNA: TGTGCCAGCCAACGGTTGGGCCCTGGGTATTCACCCCTCCACTTT.